Sequencing of this T cell receptor beta chain was carried out in a study of T cell repertoires in cytomegalovirus infection (dated by TCRdb to between 2019 and 2020). General notes on the study: The HLA type of each donor mattered for the analysis, because public TCR beta signatures pointed to carriage of CMV infection along with the matching HLA type. What the study reported, not specific to this receptor: The ex vivo response was dominated by HLA-C-restricted CMV-specific TCR beta clonotypes, which also provided the single most frequent clonotype in two of eight donors. In both this cohort and an independent approximately 400-donor cohort, the cumulative frequency of public TCR beta family members distinguished carriers of CMV infection plus the relevant HLA type.

This clonotype came up many times. What this receptor recognizes is not known. Base qualities are not provided; no much larger clone lies one nucleotide away. Reads for this sample came from an Illumina HiSeq 1500. TCRdb redid the processing of the public reads, applying fastp at Q25 and MiXCR, and retained in-frame beta chains. CDR3 protein duplicates are merged, each entry listing the most common genes and DNA. The sample profile shows around 120,000 distinct CDR3 sequences; approximately 8.8% of them were found once. The ten most abundant clones make up 10% of the sample. CDR1 and CDR2, per the germline V gene, are SGHTA and FQGNSA. The trim is 2 bases for V and 5 bases for J, with a gap of 23 bases between the germline ends. The cysteine opens and the phenylalanine closes a CDR3 of 18 amino acids. CDR3 DNA only is kept here, 54 bases in frame from base 1.

The V and J genes are TRBV7-2 and TRBJ2-3; the best D guess is TRBD2, with 7 bases matching. The sequencing sample was made of PBMCs. The source of this sequence is a human donor in good health (CMV status not recorded). Some clones in this sample may be carry-over from other donors' samples. The CDR3 corresponds to CASSLMVVVGGLGDTQYF. The nucleotide sequence is TGTGCCAGCAGCTTAATGGTCGTCGTGGGGGGGCTGGGAGATACGCAGTATTTT.